These 7 T cell receptor beta chains were all obtained from the same sample, sequenced in a study of OX40 agonist ivuxolimab in advanced cancers. Libraries were prepared by immunoSEQ multiplex PCR; TCRdb keeps only in-frame clonotypes and omits some of them. The top ten hold roughly 21% of the sample, which has about 33,000 clones, 65% to 85% seen once. Sequenced material: CD4+ or CD8+ T cells sorted from blood, taken in a trial of the OX40 agonist ivuxolimab. These receptor sequences come from an adult with an advanced solid tumor such as melanoma, head and neck, liver or kidney cancer.

The chain uses TRBV27 and TRBJ2-5, with D tentatively TRBD1 (5 bases). Germline V gene lookup returns CDR1 MNHEY and CDR2 SMNVEV (reference sequence). With 3 bases removed from V and 1 base from J, the gap between germline ends came to 15 bases. The CDR3 runs to 16 residues. CDR3 amino acids: CASSFGALGGQETQYF. For the CDR3, the DNA is TGTGCCAGCAGTTTTGGGGCTCTGGGTGGCCAAGAGACCCAGTACTTC.

This clone was counted between two and nine times. V usage is TRBV28 and J usage is TRBJ2-2; 7 bases match TRBD1. V lost 3 bases and J lost 3; bases outside the gene matches: 7. This CDR3 comprises 16 residues. Germline assignment: CDR1 MDHEN and CDR2 SYDVKM. The CDR3 loop is CASSFHRDSYTGELFF. As DNA, the CDR3 is TGTGCCAGCAGTTTTCACCGGGACAGTTACACCGGGGAGCTGTTTTTT.

The chain carries TRBV9 and TRBJ2-5, with TRBD2 as a possible D gene (6 bases). V was cut by 5 bases and J by 1 base, with 15 bases left in between. CDR1 and CDR2 from the germline V gene are SGDLS and YYNGEE. This CDR3 is 15 amino acids long. CDR3 amino acids: CASRPGLKTQETQYF. The CDR3 nucleotides read TGTGCCAGCAGACCGGGACTTAAGACCCAAGAGACCCAGTACTTC.

To note about this clone: At one end the junction does not follow the germline gene, possibly because of a read error. The chain employs TRBV6-1 and TRBJ2-4; D uncertain. The CDR3 totals 10 residues. Germline assignment: CDR1 MNHNS and CDR2 SASEGT. CDR3 nucleotide sequence: TGTGCCAGCAGTGAACGGCAGGTCCACTTC. This gives the protein CASSERQVHF.

The chain joins TRBV7-9 to TRBJ2-7, with a weak D call TRBD2 (6 bases). This CDR3 comprises 15 residues. Germline V gene data show CDR1 as SEHNR and CDR2 as FQNEAQ (reference sequence). The germline V and J ends were trimmed by 5 bases and 2 bases, with 16 bases remaining between them. CDR3 bases: TGTGCCAGCAGCCCAGAGGGGACTCTCACCTACGAGCAGTACTTC. This encodes CASSPEGTLTYEQYF.

This clone occurred once. CDR3 DNA: TGTGCCAGTAGTGCCAGGAACACTGAAGCTTTCTTT. It codes for CASSARNTEAFF. The chain couples TRBV19 to TRBJ1-1; D is unclear. CDR1 is LNHDA, CDR2 SQIVND, per germline (reference sequence). Deletions cut 5 bases from V and 1 base from J, with 5 bases between. This CDR3 contains 12 residues. Full variable domain (rest looked up from reference TRBV19 and TRBJ1-1): DGGITQSPKYLFRKEGQNVTLSCEQNLNHDAMYWYRQDPGQGLRLIYYSQIVNDFQKGDIAEGYSVSREKKESFPLTVTSAQKNPTAFYLCASSARNTEAFFGQGTRLTVV.

J is TRBJ2-7 and V is TRBV4-2, with TRBD2 as a possible D gene (6 bases). This CDR3 contains 15 residues. Per the germline V gene, CDR1 is LGHNA and CDR2 is YNFKEQ. Trimming took off 1 base at V and 6 bases at J, with 16 bases between the two ends. The chain's CDR3 is CASSQAPGDVGEQYF. The CDR3, as DNA: TGTGCCAGCAGCCAAGCACCGGGAGATGTTGGCGAGCAGTACTTC.